This TCR beta chain was recovered during a study of CD8+ T cells in alopecia areata. Findings and caveats of the study: Sequenced scalp T cells also include alphabeta T cells resident in normal skin. Clonality in lesional scalp, especially alopecia totalis/universalis, exceeded that of normal scalp.

Researchers took lesional scalp punch biopsies and peripheral blood from people who were alopecia areata patients. For this clone: Its antigen is not identified.

CDR1 SEHNR and CDR2 FQNEAQ come from the germline V gene (reference sequence). V lost 1 base and J lost 8, with 12 bases in between. The CDR3 loop spans 14 amino acids. As the sequencing template, cDNA was produced by extracting RNA and reverse transcribing it. The data were produced by immunoSEQ multiplex PCR, yet TCRdb's version contains in-frame clones alone and is incomplete. Here the sample spans approximately 99,000 clones, 50% to 70% being singletons. The sample consisted of NKG2D-low CD8+ T cells sorted from blood. This clonotype was obtained from a human donor with alopecia areata. The chain is built from TRBV7-9 and TRBJ2-4; possible D gene TRBD2, 6 bases. The chain's CDR3 is CASSLVRRGDIQYF. In nucleotides, the CDR3 is TGTGCCAGCAGCTTAGTAAGGCGCGGGGACATTCAGTACTTC.